A single sample is the source of the 21 T cell receptor beta chains below, sequenced in a study of cytomegalovirus exposure and HLA in healthy donors. The assay was immunoSEQ multiplex PCR, and TCRdb's table has in-frame clones only and misses some. The table records roughly 310,000 clones, approximately 85% of them present only once. The specimen was PBMCs. Receptor source: a young man in good health and CMV-seronegative.

The gene calls are TRBV19 and TRBJ2-1, with a weak D call TRBD1 (6 bases). CDR3 length equals 15 residues. Germline CDR1 and CDR2: LNHDA and SQIVND (reference sequence). Trimming stripped 3 bases from V and 3 bases from J, with 12 bases between. The CDR3 loop is CASSMGQLFYNEQFF. The DNA for the CDR3 is TGTGCCAGTAGTATGGGACAACTTTTCTACAATGAGCAGTTCTTC. Full variable domain (missing parts from reference TRBV19 and TRBJ2-1): DGGITQSPKYLFRKEGQNVTLSCEQNLNHDAMYWYRQDPGQGLRLIYYSQIVNDFQKGDIAEGYSVSREKKESFPLTVTSAQKNPTAFYLCASSMGQLFYNEQFFGPGTRLTVL.

V and J are TRBV6-1 and TRBJ2-4; 7 bases line up with TRBD1. The CDR3 contains 16 residues. Per the germline V gene, CDR1 is MNHNS and CDR2 is SASEGT. V was pared by 1 base and J by 5 bases, with 8 bases of the junction left unmatched. The CDR3 region is CASSEVIGTVENIQYF. The CDR3 coding sequence is TGTGCCAGCAGTGAAGTAATAGGGACAGTCGAAAACATTCAGTACTTC.

The chain employs TRBV5-1 and TRBJ2-3; TRBD1 agrees at 10 bases. The CDR3 has 17 residues. The germline CDR1 and CDR2 sequences are SGHRS and YFSETQ. Trimming at V came to 4 bases and at J to 2 bases, leaving 10 bases not matched to a gene. The CDR3 loop reads CASSSRQGATVTDTQYF. The CDR3, as DNA: TGCGCCAGCAGCAGTAGACAGGGGGCTACAGTCACAGATACGCAGTATTTT. Drawing the rest from reference TRBV5-1 and TRBJ2-3, the complete variable domain is KAGVTQTPRYLIKTRGQQVTLSCSPISGHRSVSWYQQTPGQGLQFLFEYFSETQRNKGNFPGRFSGRQFSNSRSEMNVSTLELGDSALYLCASSSRQGATVTDTQYFGPGTRLTVL.

The chain is built from TRBV7-9 and TRBJ2-1; 14 positions match TRBD2. In germline, CDR1 is SEHNR, CDR2 FQNEAQ (reference sequence). This CDR3 comprises 17 residues. Losses at the gene ends were 4 bases for V and 4 bases for J; bases not matched to a gene: 6. The CDR3 sequence is CASSSGLAGANYNEQFF. DNA for the CDR3: TGTGCCAGCAGCTCGGGACTAGCGGGGGCCAATTACAATGAGCAGTTCTTC. The entire variable domain, with the rest obtained from reference TRBV7-9 and TRBJ2-1, is as follows: DTGVSQNPRHKITKRGQNVTFRCDPISEHNRLYWYRQTLGQGPEFLTYFQNEAQLEKSRLLSDRFSAERPKGSFSTLEIQRTEQGDSAMYLCASSSGLAGANYNEQFFGPGTRLTVL.

About this clone: Other DNA sequences from this sample encode an identical CDR3 as well. V and J are TRBV19 and TRBJ1-5; 8 nucleotides line up with TRBD1. Germline loops: CDR1 LNHDA, CDR2 SQIVND (reference sequence). Trimming cost V 1 base and J 2 bases; bases outside gene matches: 4. The CDR3 covers 16 residues. The CDR3 DNA sequence: TGTGCCAGTAGTATAGTAACAGGGGGAGGCAATCAGCCCCAGCATTTT. This translates into CASSIVTGGGNQPQHF.

The chain recombines TRBV4-1 with TRBJ1-1, with 11 bases identical to TRBD1. The CDR3 extends over 17 amino acids. From germline, CDR1 is MGHRA and CDR2 YSYEKL. Germline trimming cut 2 bases from V and 2 bases from J; bases unmatched to any gene: 7. CDR3 protein: CASSQPGQGVGNTEAFF. CDR3 DNA sequence: TGCGCCAGCAGCCAACCGGGACAGGGGGTAGGAAACACTGAAGCTTTCTTT.

V gene TRBV7-8 combines with J gene TRBJ2-5, with 7 bases that match TRBD2. CDR1 and CDR2 (germline): SGHVS, FQNEAQ. V lost 0 bases, J lost 4 bases, and 5 bases stayed unmatched. The CDR3 sequence is 15 residues long. The CDR3 region is CASSLAWGGAETQYF. CDR3 DNA: TGTGCCAGCAGCTTAGCATGGGGAGGGGCAGAGACCCAGTACTTC.

The chain joins TRBV6-5 to TRBJ1-3; D remains unclear. V dropped 4 bases and J dropped 0 bases, with 10 bases sitting between them. Germline V gene sequence: CDR1 MNHEY, CDR2 SVGAGI. The CDR3 covers 15 residues. The CDR3 nucleotides read TGTGCCAGCAGTTTCGGATGGGCCTCTGGAAACACCATATATTTT. This encodes CASSFGWASGNTIYF.

V and J are TRBV21-1 and TRBJ1-1. TRBV21-1 is a pseudogene locus. The CDR3 totals 15 residues. In DNA form, the CDR3 reads TGTGCCAGCAGCAAAAGTGGGGAGCTGAACACTGAAGCTTTCTTT. Translation gives CASSKSGELNTEAFF.

This clone appeared a single time. This rearrangement joins TRBV30 to TRBJ1-2; no clear D gene. The CDR3 consists of 13 residues. Germline V gives CDR1 GTSNPN, CDR2 SVGIG (reference sequence). V lost 0 bases and J 7 bases, leaving 12 bases between the germline ends. The CDR3 loop reads CAWSVRVSSGYTF. In DNA form, the CDR3 reads TGTGCCTGGAGTGTACGTGTGTCTAGTGGCTACACCTTC.

The V and J genes are TRBV7-6 and TRBJ2-2; maybe TRBD1 (5 bases). CDR1 and CDR2 from the germline V gene are SGHVS and FNYEAQ. V was trimmed by 0 bases and J by 6 bases, leaving 17 bases between them. The CDR3 is made up of 17 amino acids. CDR3 in amino acids: CASSLARLGHSAGELFF. CDR3 sequence (DNA): TGTGCCAGCAGCTTAGCGAGGCTTGGACACTCGGCCGGGGAGCTGTTTTTT. The full variable domain, rest sourced from reference TRBV7-6 and TRBJ2-2, is GAGVSQSPRYKVTKRGQDVALRCDPISGHVSLYWYRQALGQGPEFLTYFNYEAQQDKSGLPNDRFSAERPEGSISTLTIQRTEQRDSAMYRCASSLARLGHSAGELFFGEGSRLTVL.

The chain is built from TRBV15 and TRBJ2-3; the D gene is possibly TRBD2 (5 bases). Germline lookup yields CDR1 LNHNV and CDR2 YYDKDF (reference sequence). The V and J ends lost 1 base and 1 base respectively, with 6 bases between them. The CDR3 length is 14 residues. CDR3 protein: CATSRVSGTDTQYF. DNA for the CDR3: TGTGCCACCAGCAGAGTTAGCGGCACAGATACGCAGTATTTT.

The chain joins TRBV18 to TRBJ1-1, with D uncertain. The CDR3 has 16 amino acids. With 2 bases removed from V and 7 bases from J, the gap between germline ends came to 20 bases. Germline V gene sequence: CDR1 KGHSH, CDR2 LQKENI. In nucleotides, the CDR3 is TGTGCCAGCTCACCAATGTCGTTGAGGTTTATAGGTGAAGCTTTCTTT. The encoded protein is CASSPMSLRFIGEAFF.

The chain links TRBV5-4 to TRBJ2-7, with 10 bases lining up with TRBD1. The CDR3 loop spans 15 amino acids. Trimming removed 7 bases from V and 7 bases from J; junction bases left unmatched: 14. Germline V gene data show CDR1 as SGHNT and CDR2 as YYREEE (reference sequence). CDR3 sequence reads: CASGLRQGAPGEQYF. The CDR3 bases are TGTGCCAGCGGATTACGACAGGGGGCACCAGGGGAGCAGTACTTC.

The chain carries TRBV5-4 and TRBJ2-3; TRBD2 matches at 12 bases. The CDR3 is 16 amino acids. The germline gives CDR1 SGHNT, CDR2 YYREEE (reference sequence). With V trimmed by 4 bases and J by 2 bases, 5 bases remained unmatched. CDR3 in amino acids: CASSASGGAFTDTQYF. In DNA form, the CDR3 reads TGTGCCAGCAGCGCTAGCGGGGGGGCCTTCACAGATACGCAGTATTTT.

This rearrangement joins TRBV5-6 to TRBJ1-2; 7 nucleotides align to TRBD1. The trim removed 1 base at V and 8 bases at J, leaving 17 bases unmatched. This CDR3 has 17 amino acids. Germline loops: CDR1 SGHDT, CDR2 YYEEEE. CDR3 DNA sequence: TGTGCCAGCAGCTTGCACGACAGGGCCAGGGTTTTGGGCGGCTACACCTTC. Protein sequence: CASSLHDRARVLGGYTF.

This sequence joins TRBV11-2 and TRBJ2-7; 13 bases agree with TRBD2. The CDR3 loop spans 19 amino acids. With 2 bases clipped from V and 3 bases from J, the junction kept 13 bases outside the gene matches. Germline V lookup: CDR1 SGHAT, CDR2 FQNNGV. The DNA for the CDR3 is TGTGCCAGCAGCTTAAGTCTGACTAGCGGGGGGCCCCTCGTCTACGAGCAGTACTTC. This gives the protein CASSLSLTSGGPLVYEQYF.

J is TRBJ2-5 and V is TRBV11-2; D may be TRBD1 (5 bases). Looked up from germline, CDR1 is SGHAT and CDR2 is FQNNGV. The CDR3 has 13 amino acids. V shed 3 bases and J shed 6 bases, with 11 bases lying between them. In DNA, the CDR3 is TGTGCCAGCAGCTTGACCAGGGAAAAGACCCAGTACTTC. Translating gives CASSLTREKTQYF.

CDR3 loop: CASSEALVSMNTEAFF. As DNA, the CDR3 is TGTGCCAGCAGCGAGGCCTTGGTCTCCATGAACACTGAAGCTTTCTTT. The chain joins TRBV7-8 to TRBJ1-1; no clear D gene. CDR1 is SGHVS, CDR2 FQNEAQ, per germline. There are 16 residues in the CDR3. The V end lost 5 bases, the J end lost 0 bases, and 16 bases lay between the germline ends.

The chain combines TRBV19 with TRBJ1-2; 9 bases are shared with TRBD1. The CDR3 contains 18 residues. Germline V gene data show CDR1 as LNHDA and CDR2 as SQIVND (reference sequence). Trimming cost V 4 bases and J 3 bases; bases outside gene matches: 15. Here the CDR3 reads CASSTDRGSTGRYYGYTF. DNA for the CDR3: TGTGCCAGTAGTACGGACAGGGGATCAACGGGGAGGTACTATGGCTACACCTTC.

This clone was recorded once. The V and J genes are TRBV5-1 and TRBJ2-5; a weak D match, TRBD1 (6 bases). CDR3 size: 15 residues. CDR1 and CDR2 from the germline V gene are SGHRS and YFSETQ. V dropped 4 bases and J dropped 7 bases, with 20 bases sitting between them. As DNA, the CDR3 is TGCGCCAGCAGCCGGGACATAGGACTGGGCGGGACCCAGTACTTC. It specifies CASSRDIGLGGTQYF.